These T cell receptor beta chains were read from a single sample in a study. Libraries were prepared by immunoSEQ multiplex PCR; TCRdb keeps only in-frame clonotypes and omits some of them. Here the sample spans tens of thousands of clones, approximately 92% being singletons. Sequencing was performed on PBMCs. The source is a man in his forties or fifties with rheumatoid arthritis. Both conserved end residues are part of each CDR3. The order of the fields is V gene, D gene, J gene, CDR3 protein, CDR3 DNA. The D gene is left open where the match is weak.

V: TRBV7-2
D: .
J: TRBJ2-1
CDR3: CASSLGGTAYNEQFF
DNA: TGTGCCAGCAGCTTAGGGGGGACGGCCTACAATGAGCAGTTCTTC

V: TRBV12-5
D: .
J: TRBJ2-5
CDR3: CASGLGTQYF
DNA: TGTGCTAGTGGCCTGGGTACCCAGTACTTC

V: TRBV7-2
D: .
J: TRBJ1-6
CDR3: CASSLSVLVSPLHF
DNA: TGTGCCAGCAGCTTATCAGTTTTAGTCTCACCCCTCCACTTT

V: TRBV10-2
D: .
J: TRBJ2-4
CDR3: CASSEGGFRGTKNIQYF
DNA: TGCGCCAGCAGTGAGGGGGGATTTAGAGGAACCAAAAACATTCAGTACTTC

V: TRBV7-3
D: .
J: TRBJ1-4
CDR3: CASSLLPADEKLFF
DNA: TGTGCCAGCAGCCTCCTACCCGCGGACGAAAAACTGTTTTTT

V: TRBV5-1
D: .
J: TRBJ1-1
CDR3: CASSLATGNTEAFF
DNA: TGCGCCAGCAGCCTTGCTACAGGGAACACTGAAGCTTTCTTT

V: TRBV28
D: TRBD2
J: TRBJ2-3
CDR3: CASSLPREVTDTQYF
DNA: TGTGCCAGCAGTTTACCCCGGGAGGTCACAGATACGCAGTATTTT

V: TRBV19
D: .
J: TRBJ2-2
CDR3: CATTIPGSTGELFF
DNA: TGTGCCACTACTATCCCTGGGAGCACCGGGGAGCTGTTTTTT

V: TRBV28
D: .
J: TRBJ1-5
CDR3: CASNPLGGVHQPQHF
DNA: TGTGCCAGCAACCCCCTGGGGGGGGTTCATCAGCCCCAGCATTTT

V: TRBV9
D: TRBD1
J: TRBJ1-3
CDR3: CASSVGAPDRVISGNTIYF
DNA: TGTGCCAGCAGCGTAGGCGCTCCAGACAGGGTGATCTCTGGAAACACCATATATTTT

V: TRBV7-2
D: TRBD1
J: TRBJ1-2
CDR3: CASSLDSSTGTGYTF
DNA: TGTGCCAGCAGCCTCGACTCTTCGACAGGGACCGGCTACACCTTC

V: TRBV2
D: .
J: TRBJ2-5
CDR3: CASSVGGGETQYF
DNA: TGTGCCAGCAGTGTAGGTGGAGGAGAGACCCAGTACTTC

V: TRBV20-1
D: .
J: TRBJ2-7
CDR3: CSARPRNEQYF
DNA: TGCAGTGCTAGACCTAGAAACGAGCAGTACTTC

V: TRBV27
D: TRBD1
J: TRBJ2-1
CDR3: CARTSGTAYNEQFF
DNA: TGTGCCAGAACCTCCGGGACAGCCTACAATGAGCAGTTCTTC

V: TRBV7-2
D: .
J: TRBJ1-6
CDR3: CASGLWGARLNSPLHF
DNA: TGTGCCAGCGGCCTCTGGGGGGCGAGACTTAATTCACCCCTCCACTTT

V: TRBV5-1
D: .
J: TRBJ2-7
CDR3: CASSSPPYEQYF
DNA: TGCGCCAGCAGCTCCCCCCCCTACGAGCAGTACTTC

V: TRBV19
D: .
J: TRBJ1-1
CDR3: CASFRGQWNTEAFF
DNA: TGTGCCAGTTTCCGAGGGCAGTGGAACACTGAAGCTTTCTTT

V: TRBV5-4
D: .
J: TRBJ1-1
CDR3: CASSLGPLVPEAFF
DNA: TGTGCCAGCAGCTTGGGGCCCCTAGTCCCTGAAGCTTTCTTT

V: TRBV2
D: .
J: TRBJ2-1
CDR3: CASSGHNEQFF
DNA: TGTGCCAGCAGTGGCCACAATGAGCAGTTCTTC

V: TRBV9
D: .
J: TRBJ2-3
CDR3: CASSVAKFADTQYF
DNA: TGTGCCAGCAGCGTAGCGAAGTTTGCAGATACGCAGTATTTT

V: TRBV21-1
D: .
J: TRBJ1-6
CDR3: CASSFEPRSYNSPLHF
DNA: TGTGCCAGCAGCTTTGAGCCCCGGTCCTATAATTCACCCCTCCACTTT

V: TRBV7-9
D: TRBD2
J: TRBJ2-7
CDR3: CASSLGLAGGYEQYF
DNA: TGTGCCAGCAGCTTAGGACTAGCGGGAGGCTACGAGCAGTACTTC

V: TRBV7-9
D: .
J: TRBJ1-3
CDR3: CASSLGLEPGNTIYF
DNA: TGTGCCAGCAGCTTAGGTTTGGAGCCTGGAAACACCATATATTTT